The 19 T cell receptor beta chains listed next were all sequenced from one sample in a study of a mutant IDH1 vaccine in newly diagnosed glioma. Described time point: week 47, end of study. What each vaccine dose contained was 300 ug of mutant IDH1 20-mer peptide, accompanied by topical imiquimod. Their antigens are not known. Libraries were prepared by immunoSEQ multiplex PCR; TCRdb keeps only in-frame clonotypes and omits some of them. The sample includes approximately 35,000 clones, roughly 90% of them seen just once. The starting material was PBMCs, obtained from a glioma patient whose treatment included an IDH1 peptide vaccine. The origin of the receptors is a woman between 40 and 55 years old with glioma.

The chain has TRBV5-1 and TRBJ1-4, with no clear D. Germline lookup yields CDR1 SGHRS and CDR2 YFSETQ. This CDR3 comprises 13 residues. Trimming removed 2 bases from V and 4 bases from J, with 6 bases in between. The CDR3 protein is CASSFGINEKLFF. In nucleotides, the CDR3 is TGCGCCAGCAGCTTCGGGATTAATGAAAAACTGTTTTTT.

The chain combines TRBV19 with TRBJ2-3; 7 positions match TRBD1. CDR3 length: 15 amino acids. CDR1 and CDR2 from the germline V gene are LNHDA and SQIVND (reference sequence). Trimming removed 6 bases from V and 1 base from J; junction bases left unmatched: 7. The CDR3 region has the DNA TGTGCCAGTAGAGTGCATCAGGGGGGCACAGATACGCAGTATTTT. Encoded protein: CASRVHQGGTDTQYF.

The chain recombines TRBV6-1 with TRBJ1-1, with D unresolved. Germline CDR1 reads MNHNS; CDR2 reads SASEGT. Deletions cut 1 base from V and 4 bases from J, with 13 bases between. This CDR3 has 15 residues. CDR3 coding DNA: TGTGCCAGCAGTGAAGTTCCGGGGTGGGCCACTGAAGCTTTCTTT. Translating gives CASSEVPGWATEAFF.

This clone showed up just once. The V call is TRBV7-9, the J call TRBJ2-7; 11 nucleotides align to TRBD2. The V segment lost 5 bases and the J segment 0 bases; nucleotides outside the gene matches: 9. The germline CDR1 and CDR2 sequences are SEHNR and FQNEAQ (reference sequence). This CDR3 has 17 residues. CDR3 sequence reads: CASSNNYSGRASYEQYF. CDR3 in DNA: TGTGCCAGCAGCAACAACTATAGCGGGAGGGCCTCCTACGAGCAGTACTTC.

In nucleotides, the CDR3 is TGCGCCAGCAGCCAGTCCACGGGACACTTTATCTATGGCTACACCTTC. This encodes CASSQSTGHFIYGYTF. V gene TRBV4-1 combines with J gene TRBJ1-2; tentatively, D is TRBD1 (6 bases). CDR1 MGHRA and CDR2 YSYEKL come from the germline V gene. The CDR3 is 16 residues long. The germline V and J ends were trimmed by 3 bases and 4 bases, with 18 bases remaining between them.

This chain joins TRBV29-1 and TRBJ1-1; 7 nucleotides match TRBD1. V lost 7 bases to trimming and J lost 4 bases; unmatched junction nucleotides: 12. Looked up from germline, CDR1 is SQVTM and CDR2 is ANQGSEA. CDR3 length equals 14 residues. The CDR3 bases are TGCAGCGCCCGCCCCCAAACAGGGGCCACTGAAGCTTTCTTT. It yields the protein CSARPQTGATEAFF. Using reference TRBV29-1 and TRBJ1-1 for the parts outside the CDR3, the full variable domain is SAVISQKPSRDICQRGTSLTIQCQVDSQVTMMFWYRQQPGQSLTLIATANQGSEATYESGFVIDKFPISRPNLTFSTLTVSNMSPEDSSIYLCSARPQTGATEAFFGQGTRLTVV.

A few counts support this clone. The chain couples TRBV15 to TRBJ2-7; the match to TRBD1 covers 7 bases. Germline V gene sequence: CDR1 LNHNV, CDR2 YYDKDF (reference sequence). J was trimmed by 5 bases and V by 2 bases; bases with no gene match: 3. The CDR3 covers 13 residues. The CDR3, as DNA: TGTGCCACCAGCAGACGACAGGGCGACGAGCAGTACTTC. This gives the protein CATSRRQGDEQYF.

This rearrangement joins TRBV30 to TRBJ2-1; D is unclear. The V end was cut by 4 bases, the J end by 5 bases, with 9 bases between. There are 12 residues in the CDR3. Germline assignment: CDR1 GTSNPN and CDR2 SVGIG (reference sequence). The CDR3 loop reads CAWTGYNNEQFF. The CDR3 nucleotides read TGTGCCTGGACTGGCTACAACAATGAGCAGTTCTTC.

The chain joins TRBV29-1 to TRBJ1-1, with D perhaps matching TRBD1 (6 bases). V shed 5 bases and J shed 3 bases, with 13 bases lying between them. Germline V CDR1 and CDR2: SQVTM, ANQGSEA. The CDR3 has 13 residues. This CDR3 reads CSVYPQGYTEAFF. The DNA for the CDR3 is TGCAGCGTTTACCCCCAGGGGTACACTGAAGCTTTCTTT.

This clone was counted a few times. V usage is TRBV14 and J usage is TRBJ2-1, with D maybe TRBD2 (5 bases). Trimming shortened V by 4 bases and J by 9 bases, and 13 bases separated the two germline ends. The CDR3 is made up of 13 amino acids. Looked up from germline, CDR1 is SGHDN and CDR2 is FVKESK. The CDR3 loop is CASSPQDYGEQFF. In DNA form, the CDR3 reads TGTGCCAGCAGCCCGCAAGACTACGGTGAGCAGTTCTTC.

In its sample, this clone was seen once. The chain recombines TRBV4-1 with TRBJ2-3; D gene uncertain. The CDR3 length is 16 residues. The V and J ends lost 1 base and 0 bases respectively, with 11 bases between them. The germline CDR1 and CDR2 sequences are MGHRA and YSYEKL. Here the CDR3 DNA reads TGCGCCAGCAGCCAAGTGGCGATTATAAGCACAGATACGCAGTATTTT. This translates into CASSQVAIISTDTQYF.

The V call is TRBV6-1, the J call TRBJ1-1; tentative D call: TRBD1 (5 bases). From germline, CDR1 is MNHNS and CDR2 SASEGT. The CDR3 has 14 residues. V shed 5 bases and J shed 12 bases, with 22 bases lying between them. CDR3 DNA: TGTGCCAGCAGTCTTCAAGGCGGGGGGGTTGGATCTTTCTTT. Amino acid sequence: CASSLQGGGVGSFF.

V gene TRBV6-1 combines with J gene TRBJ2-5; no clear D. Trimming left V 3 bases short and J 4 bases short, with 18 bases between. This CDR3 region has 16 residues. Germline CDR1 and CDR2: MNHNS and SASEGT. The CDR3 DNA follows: TGTGCCAGCAGTGACACCGGGCCCACTGCCTTAGAGACCCAGTACTTC. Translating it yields CASSDTGPTALETQYF.

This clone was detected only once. CDR3 sequence: CAWRAGQGKYEQYF. The CDR3 bases are TGTGCCTGGAGAGCTGGACAGGGTAAATACGAGCAGTACTTC. This chain links TRBV30 with TRBJ2-7; TRBD1 matches at 8 bases. The CDR3 consists of 14 residues. Per the germline V gene, CDR1 is GTSNPN and CDR2 is SVGIG (reference sequence). The trim removed 3 bases at V and 4 bases at J, leaving 8 bases unmatched.

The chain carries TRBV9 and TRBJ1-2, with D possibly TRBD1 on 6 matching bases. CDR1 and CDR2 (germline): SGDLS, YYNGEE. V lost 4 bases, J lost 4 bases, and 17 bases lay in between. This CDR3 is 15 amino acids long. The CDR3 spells CASSPGTLLSYGYTF. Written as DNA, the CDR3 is TGTGCCAGCAGCCCCGGGACACTCCTTTCCTATGGCTACACCTTC.

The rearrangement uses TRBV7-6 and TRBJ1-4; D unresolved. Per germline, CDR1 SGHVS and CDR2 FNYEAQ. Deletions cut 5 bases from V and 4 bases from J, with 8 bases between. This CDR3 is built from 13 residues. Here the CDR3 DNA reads TGTGCCAGCAGCATGACGGTTAATGAAAAACTGTTTTTT. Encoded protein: CASSMTVNEKLFF.

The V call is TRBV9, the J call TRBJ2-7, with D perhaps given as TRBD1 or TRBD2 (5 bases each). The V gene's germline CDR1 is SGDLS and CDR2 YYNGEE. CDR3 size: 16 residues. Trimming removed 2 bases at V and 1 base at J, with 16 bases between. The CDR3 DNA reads TGTGCCAGCAGCGTTCTTCCGGGGCAGGCGTCCTACGAGCAGTACTTC. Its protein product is CASSVLPGQASYEQYF.

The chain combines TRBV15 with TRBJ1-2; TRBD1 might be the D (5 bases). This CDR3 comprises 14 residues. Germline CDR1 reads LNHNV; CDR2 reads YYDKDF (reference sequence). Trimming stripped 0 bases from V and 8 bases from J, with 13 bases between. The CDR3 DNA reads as TGTGCCACCAGCAGAGATTTAGGGGATCCCGGCTACACCTTC. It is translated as CATSRDLGDPGYTF.

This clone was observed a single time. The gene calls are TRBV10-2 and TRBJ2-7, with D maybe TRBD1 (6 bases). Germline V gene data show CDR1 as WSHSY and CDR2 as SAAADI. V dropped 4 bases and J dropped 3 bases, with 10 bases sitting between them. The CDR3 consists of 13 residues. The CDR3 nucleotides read TGCGCCAGCAGTGTAACAGGGAGCTACGAGCAGTACTTC. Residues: CASSVTGSYEQYF.